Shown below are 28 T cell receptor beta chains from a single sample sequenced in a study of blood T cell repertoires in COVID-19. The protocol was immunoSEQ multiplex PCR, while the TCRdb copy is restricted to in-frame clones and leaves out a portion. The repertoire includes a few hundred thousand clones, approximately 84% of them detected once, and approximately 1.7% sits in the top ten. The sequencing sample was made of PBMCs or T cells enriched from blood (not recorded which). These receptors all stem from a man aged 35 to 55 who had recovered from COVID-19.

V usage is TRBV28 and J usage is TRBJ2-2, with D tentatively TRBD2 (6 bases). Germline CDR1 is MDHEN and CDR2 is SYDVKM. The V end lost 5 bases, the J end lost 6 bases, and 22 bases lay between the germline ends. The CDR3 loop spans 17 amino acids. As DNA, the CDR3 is TGTGCCAGCAGTCCCCATTTTTTTCGGGAGTTAGCCGGGGAGCTGTTTTTT. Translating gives CASSPHFFRELAGELFF. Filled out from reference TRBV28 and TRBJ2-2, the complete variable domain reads DVKVTQSSRYLVKRTGEKVFLECVQDMDHENMFWYRQDPGLGLRLIYFSYDVKMKEKGDIPEGYSVSREKKERFSLILESASTNQTSMYLCASSPHFFRELAGELFFGEGSRLTVL.

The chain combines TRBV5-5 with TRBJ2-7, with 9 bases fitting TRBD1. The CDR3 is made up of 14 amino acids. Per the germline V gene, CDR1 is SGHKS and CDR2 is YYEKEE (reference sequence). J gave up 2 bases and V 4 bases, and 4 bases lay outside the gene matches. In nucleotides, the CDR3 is TGTGCCAGCAGCCTGGGACAGGGCGCCTACGAGCAGTACTTC. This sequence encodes CASSLGQGAYEQYF.

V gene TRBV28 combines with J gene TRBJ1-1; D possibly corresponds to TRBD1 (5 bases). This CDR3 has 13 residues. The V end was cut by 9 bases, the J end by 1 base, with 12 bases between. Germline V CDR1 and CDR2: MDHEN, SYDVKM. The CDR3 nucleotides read TGTGCCAGTTTGTCTCAGGGGAACACTGAAGCTTTCTTT. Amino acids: CASLSQGNTEAFF.

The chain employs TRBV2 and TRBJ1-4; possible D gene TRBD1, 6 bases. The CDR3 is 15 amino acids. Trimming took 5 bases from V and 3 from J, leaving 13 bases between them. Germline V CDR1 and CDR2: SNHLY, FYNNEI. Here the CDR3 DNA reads TGTGCCAGCAGTAGAAACAGGGACCCTAATGAAAAACTGTTTTTT. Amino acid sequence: CASSRNRDPNEKLFF.

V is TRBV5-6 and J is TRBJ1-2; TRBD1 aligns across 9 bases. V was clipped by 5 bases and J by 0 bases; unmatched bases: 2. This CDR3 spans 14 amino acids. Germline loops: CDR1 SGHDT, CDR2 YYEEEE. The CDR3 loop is CASRWDRANYGYTF. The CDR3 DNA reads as TGTGCCAGCAGATGGGACAGGGCTAACTATGGCTACACCTTC.

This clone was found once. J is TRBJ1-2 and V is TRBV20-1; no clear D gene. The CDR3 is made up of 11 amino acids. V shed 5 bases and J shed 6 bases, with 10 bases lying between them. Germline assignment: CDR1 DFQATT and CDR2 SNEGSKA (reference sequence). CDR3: CSAYLGNGYTF. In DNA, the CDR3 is TGCAGTGCTTACCTAGGAAATGGCTACACCTTC.

The CDR3 sequence is CASSFTSSNEQFF. The CDR3, as DNA: TGTGCCAGCAGTTTCACTAGCAGCAATGAGCAGTTCTTC. The chain links TRBV27 to TRBJ2-1; D might be TRBD2 (6 bases). V lost 3 bases and J lost 6, with 9 bases in between. CDR3 length equals 13 residues. Per germline, CDR1 MNHEY and CDR2 SMNVEV (reference sequence).

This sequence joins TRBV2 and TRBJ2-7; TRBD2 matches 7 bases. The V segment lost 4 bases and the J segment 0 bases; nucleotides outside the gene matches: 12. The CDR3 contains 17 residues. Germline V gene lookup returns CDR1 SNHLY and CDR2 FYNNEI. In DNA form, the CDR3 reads TGTGCCAGCAGTGGGGGTTATCGGGGGGTGACCTCCTACGAGCAGTACTTC. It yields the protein CASSGGYRGVTSYEQYF.

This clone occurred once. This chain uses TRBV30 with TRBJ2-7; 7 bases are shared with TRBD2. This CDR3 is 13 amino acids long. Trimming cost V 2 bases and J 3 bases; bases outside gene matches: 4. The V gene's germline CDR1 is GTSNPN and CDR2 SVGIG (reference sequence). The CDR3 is CAWSWEGFYEQYF. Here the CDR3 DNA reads TGTGCCTGGAGTTGGGAGGGTTTCTACGAGCAGTACTTC.

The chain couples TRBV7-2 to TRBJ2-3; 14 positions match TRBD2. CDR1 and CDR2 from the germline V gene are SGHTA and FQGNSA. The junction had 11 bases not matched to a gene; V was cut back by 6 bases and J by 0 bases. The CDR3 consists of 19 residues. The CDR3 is CASRGLAGGRIRSTDTQYF. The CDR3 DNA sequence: TGTGCCAGCAGAGGACTAGCGGGGGGCCGAATTCGTAGCACAGATACGCAGTATTTT.

The CDR3 loop is CASSPTSAEQFF. DNA for the CDR3: TGTGCCAGCAGCCCCACTAGCGCTGAGCAGTTCTTC. The rearrangement uses TRBV11-1 and TRBJ2-1; TRBD2 matches at 7 bases. The V and J ends lost 5 bases and 9 bases, in that order; junction bases with no gene match: 4. Germline V gene lookup returns CDR1 SGHAT and CDR2 FQDESV (reference sequence). There are 12 residues in the CDR3. Full variable domain (remainder filled in from reference TRBV11-1 and TRBJ2-1): EAEVAQSPRYKITEKSQAVAFWCDPISGHATLYWYRQILGQGPELLVQFQDESVVDDSQLPKDRFSAERLKGVDSTLKIQPAELGDSAMYLCASSPTSAEQFFGPGTRLTVL.

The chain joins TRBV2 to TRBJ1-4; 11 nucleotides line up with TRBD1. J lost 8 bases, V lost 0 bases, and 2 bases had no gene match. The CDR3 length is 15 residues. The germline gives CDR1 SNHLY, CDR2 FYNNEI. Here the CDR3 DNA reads TGTGCCAGCAGTGAAGCTGGGACAGGGGGAGAAAAACTGTTTTTT. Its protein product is CASSEAGTGGEKLFF.

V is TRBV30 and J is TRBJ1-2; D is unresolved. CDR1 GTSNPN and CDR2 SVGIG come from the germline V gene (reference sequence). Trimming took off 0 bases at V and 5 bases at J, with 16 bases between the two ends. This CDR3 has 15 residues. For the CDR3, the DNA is TGTGCCTGGAGTGTACAGCGGACCCGAGGGTATGGCTACACCTTC. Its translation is CAWSVQRTRGYGYTF.

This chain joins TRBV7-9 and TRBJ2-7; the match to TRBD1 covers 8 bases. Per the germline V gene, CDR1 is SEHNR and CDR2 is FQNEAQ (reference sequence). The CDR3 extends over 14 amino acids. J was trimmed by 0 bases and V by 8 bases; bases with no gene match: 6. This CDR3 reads CASGDRGRSYEQYF. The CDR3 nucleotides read TGTGCCAGCGGAGACAGGGGACGCTCCTACGAGCAGTACTTC.

The CDR3 here is CASSRPDGSSGNTIYF. DNA for the CDR3: TGCGCCAGCAGCAGACCGGACGGGAGCTCTGGAAACACCATATATTTT. This rearrangement joins TRBV4-1 to TRBJ1-3; unclear D gene. The CDR3 covers 16 residues. Germline V gene data show CDR1 as MGHRA and CDR2 as YSYEKL. V was cut by 5 bases and J by 0 bases, with 14 bases left in between.

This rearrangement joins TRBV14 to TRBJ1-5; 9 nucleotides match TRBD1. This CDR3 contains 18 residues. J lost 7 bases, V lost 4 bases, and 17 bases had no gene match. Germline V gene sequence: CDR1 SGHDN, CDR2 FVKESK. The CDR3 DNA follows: TGTGCCAGCAGCCCGAAAGGGACAGGGCATTGGTCCAGGCAGCCCCAGCATTTT. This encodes CASSPKGTGHWSRQPQHF.

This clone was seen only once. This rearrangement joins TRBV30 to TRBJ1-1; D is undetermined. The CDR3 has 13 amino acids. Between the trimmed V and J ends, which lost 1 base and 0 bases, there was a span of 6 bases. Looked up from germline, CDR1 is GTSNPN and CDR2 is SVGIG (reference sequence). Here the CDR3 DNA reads TGTGCCTGGAGTGGGGAGCTGAACACTGAAGCTTTCTTT. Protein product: CAWSGELNTEAFF.

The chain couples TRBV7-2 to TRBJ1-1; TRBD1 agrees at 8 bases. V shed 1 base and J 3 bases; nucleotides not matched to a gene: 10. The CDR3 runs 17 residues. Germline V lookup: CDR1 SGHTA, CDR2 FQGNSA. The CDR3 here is CASSLDRAGGRDTEAFF. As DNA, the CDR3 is TGTGCCAGCAGCTTAGACAGGGCAGGGGGCAGGGACACTGAAGCTTTCTTT.

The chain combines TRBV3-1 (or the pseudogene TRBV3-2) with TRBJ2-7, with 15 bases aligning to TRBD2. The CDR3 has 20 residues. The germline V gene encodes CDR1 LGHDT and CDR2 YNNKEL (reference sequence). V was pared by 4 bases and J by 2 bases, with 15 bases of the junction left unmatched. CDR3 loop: CASSPRKRTSGRDLTYEQYF. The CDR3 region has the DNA TGTGCCAGCAGCCCCAGAAAGAGGACTAGCGGGAGGGATCTCACCTACGAGCAGTACTTC.

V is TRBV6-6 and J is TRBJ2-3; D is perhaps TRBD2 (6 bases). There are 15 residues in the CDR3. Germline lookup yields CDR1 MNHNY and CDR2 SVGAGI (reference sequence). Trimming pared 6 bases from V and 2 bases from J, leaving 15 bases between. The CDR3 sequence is CASRPPTRDTDTQYF. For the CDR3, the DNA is TGTGCCAGCAGACCTCCGACTAGAGACACAGATACGCAGTATTTT.

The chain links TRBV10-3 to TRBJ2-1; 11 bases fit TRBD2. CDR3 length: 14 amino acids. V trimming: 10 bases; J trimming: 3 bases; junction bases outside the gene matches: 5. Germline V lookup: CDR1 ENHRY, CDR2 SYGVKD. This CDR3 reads CATKGLAVYNEQFF. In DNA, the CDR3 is TGTGCCACCAAGGGACTAGCGGTCTACAATGAGCAGTTCTTC.

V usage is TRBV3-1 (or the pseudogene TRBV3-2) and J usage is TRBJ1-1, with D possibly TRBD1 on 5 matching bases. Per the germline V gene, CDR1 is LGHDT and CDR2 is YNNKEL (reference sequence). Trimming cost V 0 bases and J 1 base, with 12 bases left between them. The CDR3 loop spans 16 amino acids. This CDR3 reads CASSQETGVGNTEAFF. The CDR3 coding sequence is TGTGCCAGCAGCCAAGAGACGGGGGTGGGGAACACTGAAGCTTTCTTT.

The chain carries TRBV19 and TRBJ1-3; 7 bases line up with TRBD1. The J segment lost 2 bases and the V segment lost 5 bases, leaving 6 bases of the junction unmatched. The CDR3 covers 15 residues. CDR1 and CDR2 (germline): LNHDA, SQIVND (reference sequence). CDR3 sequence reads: CASSLDRPTGNTIYF. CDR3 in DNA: TGTGCCAGTAGTTTGGACAGGCCTACTGGAAACACCATATATTTT. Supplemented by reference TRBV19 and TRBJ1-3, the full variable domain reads DGGITQSPKYLFRKEGQNVTLSCEQNLNHDAMYWYRQDPGQGLRLIYYSQIVNDFQKGDIAEGYSVSREKKESFPLTVTSAQKNPTAFYLCASSLDRPTGNTIYFGEGSWLTVV.

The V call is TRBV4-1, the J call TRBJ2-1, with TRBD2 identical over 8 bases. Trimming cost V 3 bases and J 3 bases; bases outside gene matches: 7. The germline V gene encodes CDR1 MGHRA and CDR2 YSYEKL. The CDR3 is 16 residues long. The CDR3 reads CASSHRPGLDYNEQFF. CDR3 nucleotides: TGCGCCAGCAGCCATAGACCGGGACTAGACTACAATGAGCAGTTCTTC.

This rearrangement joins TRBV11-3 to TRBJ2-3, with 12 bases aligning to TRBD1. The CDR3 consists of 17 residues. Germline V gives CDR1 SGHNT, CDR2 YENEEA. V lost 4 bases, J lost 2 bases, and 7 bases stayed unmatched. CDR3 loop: CASSSGTGGMITDTQYF. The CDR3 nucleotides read TGTGCCAGCAGCTCCGGGACAGGGGGCATGATCACAGATACGCAGTATTTT.

In nucleotides, the CDR3 is TGTGCCAGCTCTCCTACTAGCGGGGCTTTCAGGTACGAGCAGTACTTC. Translated, it gives CASSPTSGAFRYEQYF. The chain couples TRBV18 to TRBJ2-7; 10 positions agree with TRBD2. V lost 6 bases and J lost 4; bases outside the gene matches: 12. Germline CDR1 KGHSH, CDR2 LQKENI. This CDR3 is 16 amino acids long.

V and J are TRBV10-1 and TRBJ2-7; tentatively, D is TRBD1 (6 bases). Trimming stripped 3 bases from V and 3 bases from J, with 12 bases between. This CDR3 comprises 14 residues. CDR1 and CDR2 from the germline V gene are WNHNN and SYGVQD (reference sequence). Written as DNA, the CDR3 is TGCGCCAGCAGTGATTCAAAGGGACACTACGAGCAGTACTTC. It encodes CASSDSKGHYEQYF.

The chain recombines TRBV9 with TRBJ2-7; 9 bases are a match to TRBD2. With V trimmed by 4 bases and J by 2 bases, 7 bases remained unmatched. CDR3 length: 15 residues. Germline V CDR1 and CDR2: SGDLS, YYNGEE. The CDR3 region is CASSSSGGLTYEQYF. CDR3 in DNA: TGTGCCAGCAGCTCGAGCGGGGGGCTTACCTACGAGCAGTACTTC.